The subject of this entry is one T cell receptor beta chain. Which antigen it targets is not known. Base qualities are not at hand, and no much larger clone is one base apart. In the germline V gene, CDR1 corresponds to MGHRA and CDR2 to YSYEKL. V is cut by 1 base and J by 7 bases, and the space between the germline ends is 12 bases. CDR3 length: 14 amino acids, cysteine to phenylalanine. CDR3 DNA only is kept here, 42 bases in frame from base 1. In total, approximately 700 healthy bone marrow donors made up the cohort. At the time of sampling, every cohort member was nominally healthy, though immune exposures that went unrecorded were likely present. The donor was CMV seronegative and belonged to the group of around 400 seronegative cohort members. A peripheral blood sample was collected from each donor, and TCR beta sequencing was performed on peripheral blood mononuclear cells. Genomic DNA extraction from the blood cell samples was performed with the Qiagen DNeasy Blood Extraction Kit.

This specimen belongs to a study of cytomegalovirus exposure and HLA in healthy donors (dated by TCRdb to 2016 to 2017). General notes on the study: In an earlier analysis of under 600 of the donors, approximately 300 Gb of sequence data and 90 million to 130 million unique TCR beta sequences from approximately 180 million T cells were reported. About 320 gigabases of sequencing data and tens of millions of unique TCR sequences were included in an early release covering about 620 HLA-typed donors. An earlier analysis of 500 to 750 of the donors applied high-throughput TCR beta sequencing to assess whether each TCR beta V gene segment acted as functional or pseudogenic. All discovery cohort repertoires had been generated on a single sequencing platform. Using immunosequencing, the study profiled T cell repertoires from around 680 subjects and related those repertoires to cytomegalovirus serostatus. On average, 235,054 unique TCR beta nucleotide sequences were sequenced per donor among fewer than 500 genotyped donors of the cohort, with roughly 18% of those sequences being non-productive. In a later analysis, previously published TCR beta repertoires from several hundred donors were re-analyzed and high-resolution HLA genotyping was added so that TCR occurrence patterns could be studied. HLA typing included class I and class II loci at four-digit resolution. Donor age, sex, ethnicity and CMV serostatus were compiled together with the repertoire data. Rather than drawing on any new phenotypic data, the later analysis identified candidate immune exposures from TCR beta sequences and the way those sequences occurred across donors. The study combined high-throughput TCR immunosequencing, statistical association of individual TCRs with disease status, and machine learning to predict cytomegalovirus infection status. A handful of DR-DQ haplotypes were handled as single units for association and clustering because linkage in the cohort was strong. Genome-wide SNP genotypes for about 65% of the roughly 670 donors were used in a later genetic analysis, which treated that subset as a discovery cohort. The aim of the study was to test whether cataloging public T cell receptors could identify signatures of past pathogen exposure. Typing coverage differed by locus: A, B, C, DRB1 and DQB1 were typed in roughly 620-630 donors, DQA1 in approximately 520, DPA1 in nearly 610, and DPB1 in around 490. Of the roughly 410 genotyped donors, roughly 80% were placed in the genetic ancestry cluster associated with self-reported Caucasian donors. Along with the roughly 700-subject first cohort, a separate validation cohort of about 110 different subjects was used.

The library was produced with the immunoSEQ multiplex PCR assay. For the multiplex PCR, a mixture combining 60 forward primers for TCR Vbeta segments and 13 reverse primers for TCR Jbeta segments was used. The CDR3 region of rearranged TCR beta genes was amplified from genomic DNA with a multiplex PCR assay. The Illumina HiSeq System was used to sequence the amplified TCR beta libraries as 87-base-pair reads. The authors processed their data as follows. Across the 640 or so repertoires, a later analysis counted approximately 75 million unique TCR beta chains, 9.5 million to 13 million of which were shared by at least two donors. Raw reads were error-corrected and collapsed into unique sequences by a nearest-neighbor algorithm in which closely related sequences were merged to remove PCR and sequencing errors. Alignment of CDR3 sequences to IMGT reference sequences was used to assign V, D and J gene segments. For a sequence to be retained, a match of at least six nucleotides was required to both a V gene segment and a J gene segment. A rearrangement was called productive if the CDR3 had no stop codons and remained in frame with V and J, and every other rearrangement was called non-productive. Following IMGT convention, CDR3 was defined as the stretch from the second conserved V-encoded cysteine to the conserved J-encoded phenylalanine. The earlier analysis of roughly 590 of the donors excluded sequences that lacked an unambiguous match to a single V gene segment. In an earlier analysis of some 590 of the donors, a V segment was called functional when productive rearrangements were above 56.7%, and segregating when the standard deviation between donors exceeded 5%. A statistical classification framework was developed to diagnose cytomegalovirus status using the catalog of TCR beta chain sequences. In a later analysis, V and J genes were assigned by comparing TCR nucleotide sequences against IMGT/GENE-DB human TR gene sequences. In a later analysis, CDR3 sequences and most-parsimonious VDJ recombination scenarios were assigned using the TCRdist pipeline. In a later analysis, each TCR beta chain was defined by its CDR3 amino acid sequence together with its V-gene family, and reads without a unique V-gene family were excluded. To address suspected cross-contamination and a sequencing artifact, a later analysis removed some 620 highly shared, low-generation-probability nucleotide sequences. In a later analysis, a clonal expansion index was calculated for each public chain from normalized within-repertoire ranks of inferred template counts. In a later analysis, generation probabilities were computed using a VDJ recombination model fitted to out-of-frame rearrangements, and the results were checked against IGoR. In a later analysis, hypergeometric tests were used to score TCR-TCR, TCR-HLA and TCR-CMV co-occurrence, with a repertoire-size bias correction applied to TCR pairs. In a later analysis, false discovery rates were estimated by permuting HLA or CMV assignments 20 times. In a later analysis, co-occurring TCRs were grouped using DBSCAN, with TCRdist sequence similarity added in when clustering inside HLA-allele-positive subsets. Repertoires with fewer than 30,000 or more than 120,000 public chains were left out of co-occurrence clustering, as were a handful of repertoires with anomalous nucleotide sharing. TCRdb limited this immuneACCESS table to in-frame rearrangements with V and J called. A share of clones is missing; checked studies link under half to unresolved V genes, and the rest is unexplained. For V, J and clone size, that table is used; D and trimming come from the DNA. The sample table lists approximately 160,000 clones, almost 80% of them with a count of one. About 0.66% of the sample goes to the ten largest clones.

What the study reported, not specific to this receptor: An earlier analysis of 450 to 750 of the donors showed that most TCR beta V segments appeared in productive rearrangements either about 90% or about 30% of the time, which broadly matched IMGT annotations. Three of the identified cytomegalovirus-associated TCR beta chains were confirmed in vitro to be specific for cytomegalovirus antigens. The cohort was sequenced for TCR beta chains only, and without alpha or paired-chain data the features that could be detected were limited. Some 15 rarely observed V segments, including chromosome 9 orphons, were excluded from the earlier analysis of about 500 of the donors because counts were too low. Because HLA typing was missing for some donors at each locus, association tests included only the typed subset. A later analysis found that TCR association rates varied across HLA loci, with DRB1 alleles showing the most associated TCRs and HLA-C alleles the fewest. When HLA alleles, especially DR and DQ, strongly co-occurred, TCR associations were difficult to assign to individual alleles. While some public TCRs were present in many individuals, most TCR sequences turned up only very rarely across donors. A further reported finding was that TCR beta sequences accurately predicted the HLA-A and HLA-B alleles for most subjects in the first cohort. In a later analysis, HLA-associated TCR beta chains showed more clonal expansion and lower generation probabilities than non-associated chains that were equally common. In a later genetic analysis, a missense DCLRE1C variant was associated with V-gene and J-gene trimming of TCR beta chains, and the association was replicated in an independent cohort. Sequencing depth was assumed to be roughly uniform across donors in the presence/absence analyses, though that assumption may not hold. The study listed 150 to 200 TCR beta chains as associated with cytomegalovirus. In a later analysis, some 18,000 TCR beta sequences were associated with specific HLA alleles at a false discovery rate of 0.05. CMV serostatus was the only immune exposure information available for the cohort. Some IMGT-functional V segments, including TRBV6-2 and TRBV6-3, could not be distinguished by the 87-base-pair reads and were therefore excluded. In a later analysis, most CMV-associated TCR beta chains were found to appear HLA-restricted, with HLA associations seemingly driven largely by CMV exposure. A cluster of highly shared sequence variants was judged likely to be a technical artifact of the sequencing pipeline. In a later analysis, several top co-occurrence clusters were reported to appear linked to parvovirus B19, influenza, CMV and Epstein-Barr virus. The authors suggested that the approach could potentially be generalized to other disease states and immunological phenotypes. Correlated functional status among segregating V segments might reflect linkage disequilibrium, but an unknown experimental factor could not be ruled out. Cytomegalovirus status was reported to be diagnosed by the classifier with high specificity and sensitivity in both the original and validation cohorts. Compared with the roughly 720-donor mean, donors in an Asian-associated ancestry cluster had fewer N-insertions in productive TCRs, according to a later genetic analysis.

Sample: PBMCs. The V and J genes are TRBV4-1 and TRBJ2-3; the D gene is perhaps TRBD2, from 5 matching bases. This clonotype was obtained from a male donor in good health and CMV-seronegative. The CDR3 protein: CASSQVRGAHTQYF. At the DNA level, the sequence is TGCGCCAGCAGCCAAGTTCGGGGAGCCCATACGCAGTATTTT.